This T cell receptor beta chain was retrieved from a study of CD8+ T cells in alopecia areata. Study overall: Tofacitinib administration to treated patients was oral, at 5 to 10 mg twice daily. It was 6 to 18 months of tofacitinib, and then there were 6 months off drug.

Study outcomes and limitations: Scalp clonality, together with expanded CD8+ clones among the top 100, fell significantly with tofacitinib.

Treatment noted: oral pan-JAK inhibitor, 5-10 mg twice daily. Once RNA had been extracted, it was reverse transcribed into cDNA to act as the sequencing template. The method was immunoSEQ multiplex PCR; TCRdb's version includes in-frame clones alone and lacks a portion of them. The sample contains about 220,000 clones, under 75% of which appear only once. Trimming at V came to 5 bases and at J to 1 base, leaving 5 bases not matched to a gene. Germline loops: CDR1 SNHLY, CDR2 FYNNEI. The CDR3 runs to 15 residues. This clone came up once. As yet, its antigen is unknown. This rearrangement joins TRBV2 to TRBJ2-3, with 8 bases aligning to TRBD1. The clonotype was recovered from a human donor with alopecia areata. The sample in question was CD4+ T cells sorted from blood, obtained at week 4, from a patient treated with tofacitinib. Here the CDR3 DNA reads TGTGCCAGCAGTAGACCGACAGGGGGCACAGATACGCAGTATTTT. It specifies CASSRPTGGTDTQYF.